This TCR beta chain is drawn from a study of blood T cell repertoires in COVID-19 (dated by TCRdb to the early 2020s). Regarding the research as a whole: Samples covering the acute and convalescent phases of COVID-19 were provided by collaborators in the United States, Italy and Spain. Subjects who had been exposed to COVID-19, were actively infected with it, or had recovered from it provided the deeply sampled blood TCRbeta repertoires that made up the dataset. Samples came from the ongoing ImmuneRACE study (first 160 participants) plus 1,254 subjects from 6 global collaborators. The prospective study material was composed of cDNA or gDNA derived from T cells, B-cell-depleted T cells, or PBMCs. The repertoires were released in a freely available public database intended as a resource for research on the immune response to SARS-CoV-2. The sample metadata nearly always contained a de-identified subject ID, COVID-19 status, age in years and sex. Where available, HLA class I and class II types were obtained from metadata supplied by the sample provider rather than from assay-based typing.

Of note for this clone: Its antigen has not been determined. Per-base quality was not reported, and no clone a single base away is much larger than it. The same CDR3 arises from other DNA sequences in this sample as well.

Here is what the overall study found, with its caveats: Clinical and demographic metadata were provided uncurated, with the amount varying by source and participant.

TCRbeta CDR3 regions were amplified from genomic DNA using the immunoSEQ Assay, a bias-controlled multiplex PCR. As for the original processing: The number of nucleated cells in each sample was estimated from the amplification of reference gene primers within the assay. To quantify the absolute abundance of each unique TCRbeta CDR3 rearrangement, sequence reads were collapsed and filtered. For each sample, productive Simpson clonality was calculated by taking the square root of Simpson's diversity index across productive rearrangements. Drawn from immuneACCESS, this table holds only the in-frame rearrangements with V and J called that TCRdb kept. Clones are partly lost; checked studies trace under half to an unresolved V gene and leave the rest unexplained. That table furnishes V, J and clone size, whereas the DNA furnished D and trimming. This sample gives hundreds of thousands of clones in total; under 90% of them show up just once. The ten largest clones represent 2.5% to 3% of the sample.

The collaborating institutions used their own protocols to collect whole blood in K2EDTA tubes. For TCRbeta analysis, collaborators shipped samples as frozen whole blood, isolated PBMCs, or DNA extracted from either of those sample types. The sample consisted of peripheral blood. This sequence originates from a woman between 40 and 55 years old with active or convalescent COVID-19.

Here is the DNA: TGTGCCAGCAGTTTGTTAGGACAGGGTTCCTACGAGCAGTACTTC. Its translation is CASSLLGQGSYEQYF. The rearrangement combines TRBV27 with TRBJ2-7, with 8 junctional bases fitting TRBD1. The CDR3, from cysteine to phenylalanine, totals 15 residues. Only the CDR3 part of the read is kept: 45 bases, read in frame from the first base. V loses 3 bases at its end and J loses 1 base; junction bases beyond the gene matches: 5. The germline V gene (reference sequence) supplies CDR1 MNHEY and CDR2 SMNVEV.